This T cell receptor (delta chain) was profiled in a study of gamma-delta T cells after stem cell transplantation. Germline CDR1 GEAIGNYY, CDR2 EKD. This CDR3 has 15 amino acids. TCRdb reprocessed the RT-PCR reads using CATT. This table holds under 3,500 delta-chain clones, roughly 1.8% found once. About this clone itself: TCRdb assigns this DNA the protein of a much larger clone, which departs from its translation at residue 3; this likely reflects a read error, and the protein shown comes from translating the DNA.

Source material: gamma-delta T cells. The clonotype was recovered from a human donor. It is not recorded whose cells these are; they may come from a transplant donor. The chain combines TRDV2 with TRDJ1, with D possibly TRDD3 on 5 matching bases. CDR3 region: CASDTVGENTDKLIF. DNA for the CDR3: TGTGCCAGTGACACGGTCGGGGAGAACACCGATAAACTCATCTTT.